These T cell receptor beta chains were read from a single sample in a study of blood T cell repertoires in COVID-19. Measured with immunoSEQ multiplex PCR; TCRdb has only the in-frame clones, and not every one. The sample carries roughly 220,000 clones, approximately 80% recorded once. Sequenced input: PBMCs or T cells enriched from blood (not recorded which). Receptors were obtained from a middle-aged man who had recovered from COVID-19. Each CDR3 is given with its conserved first and last residue. A D gene is named only where the DNA matches it firmly. The listing skips clone size in some rows; elsewhere it reads once, few, many or a size class.

V gene: TRBV4-2
D gene: .
clone size: .
J gene: TRBJ2-6
CDR3 DNA: TGTGCCAGCAGCCAAGAATCCAGGGCCGGGGCCAACGTCCTGACTTTC
CDR3 protein: CASSQESRAGANVLTF

V gene: TRBV11-3
D gene: .
clone size: few
J gene: TRBJ2-1
CDR3 DNA: TGTGCCAGCAGCTTATGGGCAGGGAACGAGCAGTTCTTC
CDR3 protein: CASSLWAGNEQFF

V gene: TRBV15
D gene: TRBD1
clone size: .
J gene: TRBJ2-3
CDR3 DNA: TGTGCCACCAGCAGGGGACAGGGTGCAGATACGCAGTATTTT
CDR3 protein: CATSRGQGADTQYF

V gene: TRBV5-1
D gene: TRBD1
clone size: .
J gene: TRBJ2-7
CDR3 DNA: TGCGCCAGCAGCTGGGGGACAGGGTTGGACGAGCAGTACTTC
CDR3 protein: CASSWGTGLDEQYF

V gene: TRBV30
D gene: TRBD2
clone size: .
J gene: TRBJ2-5
CDR3 DNA: TGTGCCTGGAGTACGGGACTAGCGGGGGCTTTCCAAGAGACCCAGTACTTC
CDR3 protein: CAWSTGLAGAFQETQYF

V gene: TRBV4-3
D gene: TRBD1
clone size: once
J gene: TRBJ1-3
CDR3 DNA: TGCGCCAGCAGCCAAAGCCGGACAGGGAGTGGAAACACCATATATTTT
CDR3 protein: CASSQSRTGSGNTIYF

V gene: TRBV5-1
D gene: TRBD1
clone size: few
J gene: TRBJ2-7
CDR3 DNA: TGCGCCAGCAGCTCGGGGACAGGGAGCTACGAGCAGTACTTC
CDR3 protein: CASSSGTGSYEQYF

V gene: TRBV9
D gene: .
clone size: .
J gene: TRBJ2-1
CDR3 DNA: TGTGCCAGCAGCGTAGGTGGGGGGAGATACAATGAGCAGTTCTTC
CDR3 protein: CASSVGGGRYNEQFF

V gene: TRBV18
D gene: TRBD2
clone size: .
J gene: TRBJ2-3
CDR3 DNA: TGTGCCAGCTCTTCCGGGACTAGCGGGGCCACAGATACGCAGTATTTT
CDR3 protein: CASSSGTSGATDTQYF

V gene: TRBV6-2/TRBV6-3
D gene: TRBD2
clone size: .
J gene: TRBJ2-4
CDR3 DNA: TGTGCCAGCAGTTTCCCGCTAGCGGGGGTTCCCTTAGCCAAAAACATTCAGTACTTC
CDR3 protein: CASSFPLAGVPLAKNIQYF

V gene: TRBV12-5
D gene: .
clone size: .
J gene: TRBJ2-1
CDR3 DNA: TGTGCTAGTGGCAAAACGGGATTGGGGCAGTTCTTC
CDR3 protein: CASGKTGLGQFF

V gene: TRBV7-9
D gene: TRBD1
clone size: .
J gene: TRBJ1-1
CDR3 DNA: TGTGCCAGCAGCCATAAACAGGGGAAAGAGAAGCGTGAAGCTTTCTTT
CDR3 protein: CASSHKQGKEKREAFF

V gene: TRBV19
D gene: .
clone size: .
J gene: TRBJ2-3
CDR3 DNA: TGTGCCAGTAGTACCCCTAGGACGGGGGGCGCAGATACGCAGTATTTT
CDR3 protein: CASSTPRTGGADTQYF

V gene: TRBV9
D gene: .
clone size: .
J gene: TRBJ1-5
CDR3 DNA: TGTGCCAGCAGCGTGAACACAGGACAGTTCAATCAGCCCCAGCATTTT
CDR3 protein: CASSVNTGQFNQPQHF

V gene: TRBV5-1
D gene: .
clone size: .
J gene: TRBJ1-1
CDR3 DNA: TGCGCCAGCAGGCGAACCGACACTGAAGCTTTCTTT
CDR3 protein: CASRRTDTEAFF

V gene: TRBV3-1/TRBV3-2
D gene: TRBD1
clone size: .
J gene: TRBJ2-5
CDR3 DNA: TGTGCCAGCAGCCCAGGTACAGGGGAGCCAGAGACCCAGTACTTC
CDR3 protein: CASSPGTGEPETQYF

V gene: TRBV11-2
D gene: .
clone size: once
J gene: TRBJ1-1
CDR3 DNA: TGTGCCAGCAGCTTTACAGACGATCTCAAAGCTTTCTTT
CDR3 protein: CASSFTDDLKAFF

V gene: TRBV7-2
D gene: .
clone size: .
J gene: TRBJ1-1
CDR3 DNA: TGTGCCAGCAGCTTAGAGGGGGAGAACACTGAAGCTTTCTTT
CDR3 protein: CASSLEGENTEAFF

V gene: TRBV2
D gene: TRBD1
clone size: .
J gene: TRBJ1-2
CDR3 DNA: TGTGCCAGCAGAAAGGACAGGGGACGAGGTGGCTACACCTTC
CDR3 protein: CASRKDRGRGGYTF

V gene: TRBV5-8
D gene: .
clone size: .
J gene: TRBJ2-7
CDR3 DNA: TGTGCCAGCAGCTTGGATCCAGGGTCCGAGCAGTACTTC
CDR3 protein: CASSLDPGSEQYF

V gene: TRBV15
D gene: .
clone size: .
J gene: TRBJ2-1
CDR3 DNA: TGTGCCACCAGCAGGGATACAGGCACCATCTACAATGAGCAGTTCTTC
CDR3 protein: CATSRDTGTIYNEQFF

V gene: TRBV30
D gene: TRBD1
clone size: .
J gene: TRBJ1-5
CDR3 DNA: TGTGCCTGGAGTGTAGGACAGGGAGGTCAGCCCCAGCATTTT
CDR3 protein: CAWSVGQGGQPQHF

V gene: TRBV12-3/TRBV12-4
D gene: TRBD1
clone size: .
J gene: TRBJ2-7
CDR3 DNA: TGTGCCAGCAGGATCCAGGGGGCTAGGGAGCAGTACTTC
CDR3 protein: CASRIQGAREQYF

V gene: TRBV6-1
D gene: .
clone size: .
J gene: TRBJ2-1
CDR3 DNA: TGTGCCAGCAGTGGACATACCCAAACCTCCTACAATGAGCAGTTCTTC
CDR3 protein: CASSGHTQTSYNEQFF

V gene: TRBV4-2
D gene: TRBD1
clone size: .
J gene: TRBJ2-2
CDR3 DNA: TGTGCCAGCTCTGACAGGGGAGTGGGCACCGGGGAGCTGTTTTTT
CDR3 protein: CASSDRGVGTGELFF

V gene: TRBV7-8
D gene: TRBD2
clone size: .
J gene: TRBJ2-3
CDR3 DNA: TGTGCCAGCAGCTTAGTTGCGGGGGGCACAGATACGCAGTATTTT
CDR3 protein: CASSLVAGGTDTQYF

V gene: TRBV7-2
D gene: .
clone size: once
J gene: TRBJ2-7
CDR3 DNA: TGTGCCAGCAGCTGGGACTTGGCTTACGAGCAGTACTTC
CDR3 protein: CASSWDLAYEQYF

V gene: TRBV3-1/TRBV3-2
D gene: .
clone size: .
J gene: TRBJ2-7
CDR3 DNA: TGTGCCAGCAGCCAAGTCCCTAAATACGAGCAGTACTTC
CDR3 protein: CASSQVPKYEQYF

V gene: TRBV5-4
D gene: TRBD2
clone size: .
J gene: TRBJ2-2
CDR3 DNA: TGTGCCAGCAGCTTGGCGCAGCGGGGGAACACCGGGGAGCTGTTTTTT
CDR3 protein: CASSLAQRGNTGELFF

V gene: TRBV30
D gene: .
clone size: .
J gene: TRBJ1-5
CDR3 DNA: TGTGCCTGGAGTGACTATAGCAATCAGCCCCAGCATTTT
CDR3 protein: CAWSDYSNQPQHF